The 22 T cell receptor beta chains reported below all come from one sample, sequenced in a study of T cells after yellow fever vaccination. TCRdb used MiXCR to reprocess the 5' RACE reads, holding one entry per CDR3 protein. The sample contains 450,000 to 600,000 distinct CDR3 sequences, 17% of which appear only once. The sample here was PBMCs, taken roughly 5 days after the first yellow fever vaccination. All receptors derive from a man aged 18 to 29 who received the YFV17D yellow fever vaccine.

This clonotype turned up a few times. The chain couples TRBV7-9 to TRBJ2-3; 8 bases line up with TRBD2. This CDR3 region has 15 residues. Germline-derived CDR1 and CDR2 are SEHNR and FQNEAQ (reference sequence). V gave up 1 base and J gave up 0 bases; unmatched junction bases: 0. In DNA, the CDR3 is TGTGCCAGCAGCTTAGTAGCGGGGAGCACAGATACGCAGTATTTT. It specifies CASSLVAGSTDTQYF. The variable domain in full, with the rest retrieved from reference TRBV7-9 and TRBJ2-3, is DTGVSQNPRHKITKRGQNVTFRCDPISEHNRLYWYRQTLGQGPEFLTYFQNEAQLEKSRLLSDRFSAERPKGSFSTLEIQRTEQGDSAMYLCASSLVAGSTDTQYFGPGTRLTVL.

This clonotype was seen more than once but under ten times. This sequence joins TRBV6-5 and TRBJ2-6; D is unresolved. From germline, CDR1 is MNHEY and CDR2 SVGAGI. The CDR3 contains 16 residues. V gave up 2 bases and J gave up 0 bases, with 8 bases separating them. Here the CDR3 reads CASSYLPGSGANVLTF. The DNA for the CDR3 is TGTGCCAGCAGTTACCTACCCGGCTCTGGGGCCAACGTCCTGACTTTC.

This clonotype was detected only a few times. The rearrangement links TRBV7-9 to TRBJ2-5; 11 nucleotides align to TRBD1. J lost 5 bases, V lost 5 bases, and 10 bases had no gene match. CDR3 length: 16 residues. Germline loops: CDR1 SEHNR, CDR2 FQNEAQ (reference sequence). CDR3 sequence (DNA): TGTGCCAGCAGCACCCGGGGACAGGGGGTCATGGAGACCCAGTACTTC. Its translation: CASSTRGQGVMETQYF.

The chain is built from TRBV6-1 and TRBJ2-7; 13 nucleotides align to TRBD2. Losses at the gene ends were 6 bases for V and 4 bases for J; bases not matched to a gene: 6. The CDR3 is made up of 15 amino acids. Germline V gives CDR1 MNHNS, CDR2 SASEGT. CDR3 residues: CASRLRTSGGYEQYF. The CDR3 DNA is TGTGCCAGCAGACTCCGGACTAGCGGGGGTTACGAGCAGTACTTC.

The table lists this clonotype with a few counts. The CDR3 is CASSSIRRGDGYTF. The CDR3 DNA follows: TGTGCCAGCAGTTCCATTAGGAGGGGTGATGGCTACACCTTC. V gene TRBV6-5 combines with J gene TRBJ1-2; weak D call: TRBD1 (5 bases). V was cut by 4 bases and J by 6 bases, with 15 bases left in between. The CDR3 has 14 amino acids. In germline, CDR1 is MNHEY, CDR2 SVGAGI.

This clonotype was seen many times. The V call is TRBV4-1, the J call TRBJ2-1, with 9 bases aligning to TRBD2. CDR1 and CDR2 (germline): MGHRA, YSYEKL. Germline trimming cut 0 bases from V and 10 bases from J; bases unmatched to any gene: 10. This CDR3 has 16 amino acids. The CDR3 protein is CASSQEALAGAREQFF. The CDR3 DNA reads TGCGCCAGCAGCCAAGAGGCATTAGCGGGGGCCAGGGAGCAGTTCTTC.

The rearrangement joins TRBV9 to TRBJ1-1; no clear D gene. The V end lost 0 bases, the J end lost 13 bases, and 16 bases lay between the germline ends. This CDR3 spans 13 amino acids. CDR1 SGDLS and CDR2 YYNGEE come from the germline V gene. This chain's CDR3 is CASSVEGSSPGFF. The CDR3 nucleotides read TGTGCCAGCAGCGTAGAGGGCAGCAGCCCAGGTTTCTTT.

The chain combines TRBV9 with TRBJ2-1; unclear D gene. Germline V CDR1 and CDR2: SGDLS, YYNGEE. V was shortened by 0 bases and J by 1 base, with 11 bases between the two germline ends. The CDR3 sequence is 16 residues long. The CDR3 sequence is CASSVAVGRSYNEQFF. The CDR3, as DNA: TGTGCCAGCAGCGTAGCTGTAGGCAGGTCCTACAATGAGCAGTTCTTC. The complete variable domain, with remaining parts taken from reference TRBV9 and TRBJ2-1, reads DSGVTQTPKHLITATGQRVTLRCSPRSGDLSVYWYQQSLDQGLQFLIQYYNGEERAKGNILERFSAQQFPDLHSELNLSSLELGDSALYFCASSVAVGRSYNEQFFGPGTRLTVL.

This clonotype has only a few counts. V and J are TRBV5-6 and TRBJ1-1; maybe TRBD1 (5 bases). The CDR3 runs to 13 residues. Per germline, CDR1 SGHDT and CDR2 YYEEEE. V gave up 3 bases and J gave up 4 bases, with 10 bases separating them. CDR3 region: CASSSPGTTEAFF. For the CDR3, the DNA is TGTGCCAGCAGCTCCCCAGGGACCACTGAAGCTTTCTTT.

The chain has TRBV7-9 and TRBJ1-1, with D uncertain. Trimming left V 8 bases short and J 1 base short, with 11 bases between. CDR1 is SEHNR and CDR2 is FQNEAQ in the germline V gene (reference sequence). The CDR3 has 13 amino acids. CDR3 loop: CASQHIPNTEAFF. CDR3 coding DNA: TGTGCCAGCCAACACATACCGAACACTGAAGCTTTCTTT.

This clonotype has a handful of counts. The rearrangement uses TRBV10-2 and TRBJ1-1; perhaps TRBD1 as D (5 bases). CDR3 length: 9 amino acids. V lost 9 bases and J 11 bases, leaving 10 bases between the germline ends. CDR1 is WSHSY and CDR2 is SAAADI in the germline V gene. CDR3 region: CASGQRAFF. The CDR3 nucleotides are TGCGCCAGTGGACAAAGGGCTTTCTTT.

This chain uses TRBV20-1 with TRBJ1-4, with D tentatively TRBD1 (5 bases). The CDR3 is made up of 12 amino acids. The germline V and J ends were trimmed by 1 base and 9 bases, with 9 bases remaining between them. CDR1 is DFQATT, CDR2 SNEGSKA, per germline (reference sequence). As DNA, the CDR3 is TGCAGTGCTAGAGCGGGGGGGAAAAAACTGTTTTTT. Protein: CSARAGGKKLFF.

The chain joins TRBV6-5 to TRBJ1-5; perhaps TRBD1 as D (6 bases). CDR1 and CDR2 from the germline V gene are MNHEY and SVGAGI. Trimming left V 2 bases short and J 6 bases short, with 14 bases between. The CDR3 consists of 15 residues. CDR3 region: CASSYTGKGSQPQHF. Written as DNA, the CDR3 is TGTGCCAGCAGTTACACAGGGAAGGGATCTCAGCCCCAGCATTTT.

This clonotype was detected only a few times. CDR3 in DNA: TGCAGTGCTTGGGTTGAGGGCTTAGCCAAAAACATTCAGTACTTC. It codes for CSAWVEGLAKNIQYF. The chain is built from TRBV20-1 and TRBJ2-4; weak D call: TRBD2 (5 bases). The V end lost 5 bases, the J end lost 0 bases, and 14 bases lay between the germline ends. This CDR3 region has 15 residues. Germline CDR1 is DFQATT and CDR2 is SNEGSKA (reference sequence).

The V gene is TRBV7-2, the J gene TRBJ1-6; D unclear. The V gene lost 1 base and the J gene lost 6 bases, with 13 bases spanning the gap. CDR3 length equals 16 residues. Germline values: CDR1 SGHTA, CDR2 FQGNSA. This CDR3 reads CASSLVTGYGNSPLHF. The CDR3 bases are TGTGCCAGCAGCTTAGTGACGGGGTACGGTAATTCACCCCTCCACTTT.

This clonotype was found a few times. V is TRBV6-1 and J is TRBJ1-6; a weak D match, TRBD1 (6 bases). V shed 6 bases and J shed 4 bases, with 16 bases lying between them. The CDR3 is 16 amino acids. Germline V lookup: CDR1 MNHNS, CDR2 SASEGT. Here the CDR3 DNA reads TGTGCCAGCAGCTTCGGGGCAGGGGATTATAATTCACCCCTCCACTTT. This translates into CASSFGAGDYNSPLHF.

The chain employs TRBV7-3 and TRBJ1-1; D remains unclear. Germline CDR1 reads SGHTA; CDR2 reads FQGTGA. V lost 3 bases and J 3 bases, leaving 8 bases between the germline ends. CDR3 length: 13 residues. The CDR3 reads CASSFGVDTEAFF. CDR3 nucleotides: TGTGCCAGCAGCTTCGGAGTAGACACTGAAGCTTTCTTT. The full variable domain, its missing parts supplied by reference TRBV7-3 and TRBJ1-1, is GAGVSQTPSNKVTEKGKYVELRCDPISGHTALYWYRQSLGQGPEFLIYFQGTGAADDSGLPNDRFFAVRPEGSVSTLKIQRTERGDSAVYLCASSFGVDTEAFFGQGTRLTVV.

The CDR3 here is CSAESRDNPYEQYF. CDR3 bases: TGCAGTGCTGAGAGCCGGGACAACCCCTACGAGCAGTACTTC. V gene TRBV20-1 combines with J gene TRBJ2-7, with D tentatively TRBD1 (6 bases). Trimming left V 5 bases short and J 2 bases short, with 16 bases between. Germline V gene lookup returns CDR1 DFQATT and CDR2 SNEGSKA (reference sequence). The CDR3 has 14 amino acids.

The rearrangement links TRBV5-1 to TRBJ1-1; the D is unclear. The CDR3 extends over 15 amino acids. Trimming left V 0 bases short and J 3 bases short, with 12 bases between. Germline assignment: CDR1 SGHRS and CDR2 YFSETQ. CDR3 region: CASSLVPGADTEAFF. The DNA of the CDR3 is TGCGCCAGCAGCTTGGTCCCGGGAGCGGACACTGAAGCTTTCTTT.

The chain has TRBV27 and TRBJ1-4; D is uncertain. The CDR3 has 13 residues. Germline V gene data show CDR1 as MNHEY and CDR2 as SMNVEV (reference sequence). The ends were cut back, 4 bases at V and 3 bases at J, with 6 bases in the middle. CDR3 nucleotides: TGTGCCAGCAGTTCCCTGGCTAATGAAAAACTGTTTTTT. As protein: CASSSLANEKLFF.

The V gene is TRBV19, the J gene TRBJ2-3; D is unclear. CDR1 and CDR2 from the germline V gene are LNHDA and SQIVND (reference sequence). Between the trimmed V and J ends, which lost 3 bases and 4 bases, there was a span of 8 bases. This CDR3 comprises 13 residues. The CDR3 region has the DNA TGTGCCAGTAGTATGACGGGCCCAGATACGCAGTATTTT. Its translation is CASSMTGPDTQYF. Full variable domain (outside the CDR3, taken from reference TRBV19 and TRBJ2-3): DGGITQSPKYLFRKEGQNVTLSCEQNLNHDAMYWYRQDPGQGLRLIYYSQIVNDFQKGDIAEGYSVSREKKESFPLTVTSAQKNPTAFYLCASSMTGPDTQYFGPGTRLTVL.

CDR3 sequence reads: CASSLISGGAETQYF. The DNA of the CDR3 is TGTGCCAGCAGCTTAATCAGCGGGGGGGCCGAGACCCAGTACTTC. The chain couples TRBV7-2 to TRBJ2-5; the match to TRBD2 covers 10 bases. CDR1 and CDR2 (germline): SGHTA, FQGNSA. Losses at the gene ends were 2 bases for V and 5 bases for J; bases not matched to a gene: 5. This CDR3 contains 15 residues.